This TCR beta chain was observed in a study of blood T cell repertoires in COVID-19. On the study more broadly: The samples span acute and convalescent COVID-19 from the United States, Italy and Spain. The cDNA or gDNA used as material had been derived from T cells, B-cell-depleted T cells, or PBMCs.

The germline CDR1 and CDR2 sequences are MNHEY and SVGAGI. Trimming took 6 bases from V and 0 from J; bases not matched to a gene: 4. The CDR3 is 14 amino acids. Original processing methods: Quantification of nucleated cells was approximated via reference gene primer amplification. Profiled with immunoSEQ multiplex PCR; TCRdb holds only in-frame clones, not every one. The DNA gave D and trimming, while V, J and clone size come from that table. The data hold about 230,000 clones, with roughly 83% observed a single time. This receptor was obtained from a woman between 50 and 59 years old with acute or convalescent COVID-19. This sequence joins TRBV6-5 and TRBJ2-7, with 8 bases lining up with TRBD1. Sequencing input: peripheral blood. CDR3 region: CASRRQGSSYEQYF. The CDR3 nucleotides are TGTGCCAGCAGGCGACAGGGGAGCTCCTACGAGCAGTACTTC.